One sample yielded the 10 T cell receptor beta chains listed below, sequenced in a study of graft-versus-host responses after intestinal transplantation. Antigen specificity for these receptors is unknown. The protocol was immunoSEQ multiplex PCR, while the TCRdb copy is restricted to in-frame clones and leaves out a portion. The sample shows more than 70,000 clones, roughly 90% of them seen only once. Sequencing used unstimulated CD4+ T cells sorted from spleen or lymph node cells, obtained before intestinal transplant. The receptors were gathered from a human donor who received an intestinal transplant.

This clone was picked up one time. The J gene is TRBJ1-1, the V gene TRBV19, with no clear D. CDR1 is LNHDA and CDR2 is SQIVND in the germline V gene (reference sequence). The CDR3 contains 12 residues. Trimming removed 7 bases at V and 3 bases at J, with 9 bases between. CDR3 nucleotide sequence: TGTGCCAGTACTTACGAGGACACTGAAGCTTTCTTT. Translation gives CASTYEDTEAFF.

This clone came up a few times. Here the CDR3 DNA reads TGTGCCAGCAGGGCCCTTTCACCCCTCCACTTT. Translation: CASRALSPLHF. This chain connects TRBV25-1 to TRBJ1-6; D uncertain. This CDR3 has 11 amino acids. Trimming took off 6 bases at V and 9 bases at J, with 6 bases between the two ends. CDR1 and CDR2 (germline): MGHDK, SYGVNS.

V and J are TRBV6-1 and TRBJ2-5; TRBD2 aligns across 12 bases. Germline V gene sequence: CDR1 MNHNS, CDR2 SASEGT. The CDR3 has 16 residues. The J segment lost 5 bases and the V segment lost 3 bases, leaving 7 bases of the junction unmatched. The chain's CDR3 is CASSDELAGGRETQYF. For the CDR3, the DNA is TGTGCCAGCAGTGATGAACTAGCGGGGGGCCGCGAGACCCAGTACTTC.

The chain combines TRBV9 with TRBJ1-5; no firm D call. CDR3 length equals 15 residues. With 0 bases removed from V and 0 bases from J, the gap between germline ends came to 7 bases. Germline CDR1 SGDLS, CDR2 YYNGEE. The CDR3 sequence is CASSVDPYSNQPQHF. In DNA, the CDR3 is TGTGCCAGCAGCGTAGACCCCTATAGCAATCAGCCCCAGCATTTT.

The rearrangement uses TRBV18 and TRBJ2-1, with TRBD2 matching 11 bases. The CDR3 consists of 15 residues. The germline CDR1 and CDR2 sequences are KGHSH and LQKENI. J gave up 2 bases and V 6 bases, and 3 bases lay outside the gene matches. The CDR3: CASSPGLAAYNEQFF. The CDR3 nucleotides are TGTGCCAGCTCCCCGGGACTAGCGGCCTACAATGAGCAGTTCTTC.

This clone was seen a single time. The chain couples TRBV19 to TRBJ2-2; a weak D match, TRBD1 (7 bases). From germline, CDR1 is LNHDA and CDR2 SQIVND (reference sequence). This CDR3 spans 16 amino acids. The germline V and J ends were trimmed by 3 bases and 2 bases, with 13 bases remaining between them. In DNA, the CDR3 is TGTGCCAGTAGTATGCCTGGAGGGGGCAACACCGGGGAGCTGTTTTTT. This sequence encodes CASSMPGGGNTGELFF. The full variable domain, completed using reference TRBV19 and TRBJ2-2, is DGGITQSPKYLFRKEGQNVTLSCEQNLNHDAMYWYRQDPGQGLRLIYYSQIVNDFQKGDIAEGYSVSREKKESFPLTVTSAQKNPTAFYLCASSMPGGGNTGELFFGEGSRLTVL.

The rearrangement links TRBV18 to TRBJ1-6, with a tentative D call TRBD1 (6 bases). Germline V CDR1 and CDR2: KGHSH, LQKENI. V was trimmed by 3 bases and J by 7 bases, leaving 13 bases between them. CDR3 length equals 15 residues. This CDR3 is CASSPNWDTNSPLHF. The CDR3 DNA reads TGTGCCAGCTCACCTAACTGGGACACGAATTCACCCCTCCACTTT.

V and J are TRBV5-4 and TRBJ2-1; the D gene is possibly TRBD1 (6 bases). In germline, CDR1 is SGHNT, CDR2 YYREEE (reference sequence). The CDR3 is 14 amino acids. Trimming removed 5 bases from V and 3 bases from J, with 12 bases in between. The CDR3 DNA is TGTGCCAGCAGGGGGGCCCCTGACTACAATGAGCAGTTCTTC. Amino acids: CASRGAPDYNEQFF.

The J gene is TRBJ1-5, the V gene TRBV19, with 10 bases fitting TRBD1. This CDR3 is built from 12 residues. The J segment lost 9 bases and the V segment lost 11 bases, leaving 7 bases of the junction unmatched. Germline lookup yields CDR1 LNHDA and CDR2 SQIVND (reference sequence). The CDR3 protein is CAGGTGEGPQHF. The DNA for the CDR3 is TGTGCCGGCGGGACAGGGGAGGGGCCCCAGCATTTT.

V is TRBV7-8 and J is TRBJ2-7; 7 bases fit TRBD1. Germline CDR1 is SGHVS and CDR2 is FQNEAQ. The CDR3 is 15 amino acids. Unmatched junction bases numbered 2, after V lost 0 bases and J lost 0 bases. The CDR3 DNA reads as TGTGCCAGCAGCTTAGCGGACAGGAGCTCCTACGAGCAGTACTTC. It specifies CASSLADRSSYEQYF.